The rows below give T cell receptor beta chains drawn from one sample of a study of T cell responses to AZD1222 COVID-19 vaccine. Repertoires were generated with immunoSEQ multiplex PCR, while TCRdb's copy carries only in-frame clones and drops some. The sample lists some 140,000 clones; approximately 92% were seen once. The sample consisted of peripheral blood, taken on day 0 of AZD1222 vaccination. The receptor set was obtained from an adult in good health. Each CDR3 is given with its conserved first and last residue. D genes are given only for firm matches. Size is stated for part of the rows, as once, few or many counts, or as a class when the clone is expanded.

CDR3nt,CDR3aa,j_gene,v_gene,len,abundance,d_gene
TGTGCCAGCAGTTTAATGGGAAACTATGGCTACACCTTC,CASSLMGNYGYTF,TRBJ1-2,TRBV28,13,-,-
TGTGCCAGCAGTCAACTCCGGGACAGCTCCTACGAGCAGTACTTC,CASSQLRDSSYEQYF,TRBJ2-7,TRBV28,15,-,TRBD1
TGCGCCAGCAGCCAAGCAGGGGGCTGGTCCGGGGAGCTGTTTTTT,CASSQAGGWSGELFF,TRBJ2-2,TRBV4-3,15,-,TRBD1
TGTGCCAGCAGCGCCGACGGACTGAACACTGAAGCTTTCTTT,CASSADGLNTEAFF,TRBJ1-1,TRBV11-3,14,-,-
TGTGCCAGCAGCTTAGGCTTCGGTGGGAGGGCCTCGGATGAGCAGTTCTTC,CASSLGFGGRASDEQFF,TRBJ2-1,TRBV7-6,17,-,TRBD2
TGTGCCAGCAGCCATCCGACAGGGCTTAATTCACCCCTCCACTTT,CASSHPTGLNSPLHF,TRBJ1-6,TRBV3-1/TRBV3-2,15,once,TRBD1
TGTGCCAGCAAATGGCTAGTGTCAAGGAACACTGAAGCTTTCTTT,CASKWLVSRNTEAFF,TRBJ1-1,TRBV21-1,15,-,-
TGTGCCACCAGCAGAGGGAGAAGTAGCAATCAGCCCCAGCATTTT,CATSRGRSSNQPQHF,TRBJ1-5,TRBV15,15,-,-
TGTGCCAGCAGTGCCTTTAGCGGGAGTTCACCCAATGAGCAGTTCTTC,CASSAFSGSSPNEQFF,TRBJ2-1,TRBV6-4,16,once,TRBD2
TGTGCCAGCAGACCCCAGACAGGGGCGAATTCTGAAGCTTTCTTT,CASRPQTGANSEAFF,TRBJ1-1,TRBV6-5,15,-,TRBD1
TGTGCCTGGGCCCAAGGGCCGAGACCTAACACTGAAGCTTTCTTT,CAWAQGPRPNTEAFF,TRBJ1-1,TRBV30,15,-,-
TGTGCCTGGGATTTCCACCTCGGACGGAACTATTCACCCCTCCACTTT,CAWDFHLGRNYSPLHF,TRBJ1-6,TRBV30,16,-,-
TGTGCCACCAGCAGAGATCGGGTAACCGGGGAGCTGTTTTTT,CATSRDRVTGELFF,TRBJ2-2,TRBV15,14,-,-
TGTGCCAGCAGCCAAGGTCCGGGGTCACCCCTCCACTTT,CASSQGPGSPLHF,TRBJ1-6,TRBV14,13,-,-
TGCGCCAGCAGCCCGGGGAGTAATTCACCCCTCCACTTT,CASSPGSNSPLHF,TRBJ1-6,TRBV5-1,13,-,-
TGTGCCAGCAGTGATATTAGCGGGAGTGAAGATACGCAGTATTTT,CASSDISGSEDTQYF,TRBJ2-3,TRBV2,15,once,TRBD2
TGTGCCAGCAGCCGATGGGCGGGCTACAGGAACACTGAAGCTTTCTTT,CASSRWAGYRNTEAFF,TRBJ1-1,TRBV7-9,16,-,-
TGCGCCAGCAGCTCTGGGACGCCTGGAAACACCATATATTTT,CASSSGTPGNTIYF,TRBJ1-3,TRBV5-1,14,-,-
TGTGCCAGCAGTATCCGGGGGCCGGGGACTGAAGCTTTCTTT,CASSIRGPGTEAFF,TRBJ1-1,TRBV2,14,-,-
TGTGCCAGCAGCAGACTAGCGAGGAGCTCCTACAATGAGCAGTTCTTC,CASSRLARSSYNEQFF,TRBJ2-1,TRBV7-3,16,-,TRBD2
TGCGCCAGACCGAGGGACAGGGGACGGTCTTATGGCTACACCTTC,CARPRDRGRSYGYTF,TRBJ1-2,TRBV4-1,15,once,TRBD1
TGTGCCAGCAGCCAAGCGGGACTAGCGGGATCCCCCGATACGCAGTATTTT,CASSQAGLAGSPDTQYF,TRBJ2-3,TRBV4-2,17,-,TRBD2
TGCGCCAGCAGCCAAGAAGGCGGGGCTTTCCCAAGTAATGGCTACACCTTC,CASSQEGGAFPSNGYTF,TRBJ1-2,TRBV4-1,17,once,-
TGTGCCAGCAGCGGCCAAGTGAAGGGAGTTCTCGGGGAGCTGTTTTTT,CASSGQVKGVLGELFF,TRBJ2-2,TRBV9,16,-,-
TGTGCCACCAGCAGAGAGGGAGCCAACACCATATATTTT,CATSREGANTIYF,TRBJ1-3,TRBV15,13,-,-
TGCGCCAGCAGCTTAGGGCGGGAGGGGGGCAATGAGCAGTTCTTC,CASSLGREGGNEQFF,TRBJ2-1,TRBV5-1,15,-,TRBD2
TGTGCCAGCAGCCCTCTATTAACCGGGACAGGGGAAAATCAGCCCCAGCATTTT,CASSPLLTGTGENQPQHF,TRBJ1-5,TRBV5-4,18,-,TRBD1
TGCGCCAGCAGCCTCGGTGCAGATACGCAGTATTTT,CASSLGADTQYF,TRBJ2-3,TRBV5-1,12,-,-
TGTGCCATCAGTGAGTCGCAGAGTGAGAGGGCCGAGTCCTGGTACCAAGAGACCCAGTACTTC,CAISESQSERAESWYQETQYF,TRBJ2-5,TRBV10-3,21,once,-
TGTGCCAGCAGCTTAGGTGAGACAGGGTATGGCGATGGCTACACCTTC,CASSLGETGYGDGYTF,TRBJ1-2,TRBV7-9,16,-,TRBD1
TGTGCCAGCAAGCAGGGCGAGGGTGGCTACACCTTC,CASKQGEGGYTF,TRBJ1-2,TRBV2,12,-,-
TGTGCCAGCGAAGTTACGGGGACTAGCGGGACCTACAATGAGCAGTTCTTC,CASEVTGTSGTYNEQFF,TRBJ2-1,TRBV21-1,17,-,-
TGTGCCTGGAGTGTAAAGGGAGGGGGAGGATATTCACCCCTCCACTTT,CAWSVKGGGGYSPLHF,TRBJ1-6,TRBV30,16,-,-
TGTGCCAGCAGCGTAGGGGGGTCCTACGAGCAGTACTTC,CASSVGGSYEQYF,TRBJ2-7,TRBV9,13,-,-
TGTGCCAGCAGCCCGACAGGGTCTGGCTACACCTTC,CASSPTGSGYTF,TRBJ1-2,TRBV3-1/TRBV3-2,12,-,TRBD1
TGTGCCAGCAGTACTTACACAGTCTACCAAGAGACCCAGTACTTC,CASSTYTVYQETQYF,TRBJ2-5,TRBV28,15,-,-
TGCGCCAGCAGCTTGGCCCCCGGGCGGAATGAGCAGTTCTTC,CASSLAPGRNEQFF,TRBJ2-1,TRBV5-1,14,-,-
TGCGCCAGCAGCCCCCGGACCGAGGAGACCCAGTACTTC,CASSPRTEETQYF,TRBJ2-5,TRBV5-1,13,-,-
TGTGCCAGCAGCCGAAGGACAGGGGGCTACGAGCAGTACTTC,CASSRRTGGYEQYF,TRBJ2-7,TRBV6-2/TRBV6-3,14,-,TRBD1
TGTGCCAGCAGCCGTCGGACAGGGGGCACTGAAGCTTTCTTT,CASSRRTGGTEAFF,TRBJ1-1,TRBV7-2,14,once,TRBD1
TGCGCCAGCAGCAGTGGCCTAGGGGCTGGACTAGCGGACGGGACCCAGTACTTC,CASSSGLGAGLADGTQYF,TRBJ2-5,TRBV5-1,18,once,TRBD2